Presented here are 22 T cell receptor beta chains from one specimen sequenced in a study of post-analysis software for immune sequencing data. Study results and caveats: Five or six TRBV segments (TRBV5-6, TRBV5-1 and TRBV20-1 among them) occurred more frequently in patients than in controls.

cDNA libraries of TCR beta carried unique molecular identifiers. MiXCR, applied by TCRdb to the PCR reads, yields one record per CDR3 protein. The repertoire includes around 500,000 distinct CDR3 sequences, roughly 34% of them detected once, and approximately 5.4% sits in the top ten. Their target antigens are unknown. The sequenced sample consisted of blood. These receptors were obtained from a girl between 2 and 17 years old with multiple sclerosis.

The chain uses TRBV5-1 and TRBJ2-7; D call uncertain. With 0 bases removed from V and 10 bases from J, the gap between germline ends came to 11 bases. Looked up from germline, CDR1 is SGHRS and CDR2 is YFSETQ. This CDR3 contains 12 residues. CDR3 sequence reads: CASSLAREAQYF. CDR3 nucleotide sequence: TGCGCCAGCAGCTTGGCCAGAGAGGCCCAGTACTTC.

V is TRBV6-5 and J is TRBJ1-6; D not certain. Germline V gene lookup returns CDR1 MNHEY and CDR2 SVGAGI. With 0 bases removed from V and 0 bases from J, the gap between germline ends came to 12 bases. CDR3 size: 18 residues. The CDR3 spells CASSYSTSRSSYNSPLHF. Here the CDR3 DNA reads TGTGCCAGCAGTTACTCGACATCCAGGAGCTCCTATAATTCACCCCTCCACTTT.

The rearrangement uses TRBV5-1 and TRBJ2-5; 9 nucleotides match TRBD1. The CDR3 is 16 amino acids. V gave up 5 bases and J gave up 11 bases; unmatched junction bases: 19. Germline CDR1 is SGHRS and CDR2 is YFSETQ. In DNA form, the CDR3 reads TGCGCCAGCAGAGCGACGACCGGGACAGGGTCTACGACGCAGTACTTC. Translation: CASRATTGTGSTTQYF.

This clonotype has a handful of counts. The J gene is TRBJ2-7, the V gene TRBV11-2; 12 bases are a match to TRBD1. V was pared by 3 bases and J by 0 bases, with 3 bases of the junction left unmatched. The CDR3 totals 16 residues. Germline V gene lookup returns CDR1 SGHAT and CDR2 FQNNGV. As DNA, the CDR3 is TGTGCCAGCAGCTTCGGGACAGGGGGCGACTCCTACGAGCAGTACTTC. As protein: CASSFGTGGDSYEQYF.

This clonotype was seen more than once but under ten times. For the CDR3, the DNA is TGTGCCAGCAGCGTAGGGGGGACAGGGGTGAATGAGCAGTTCTTC. Residues: CASSVGGTGVNEQFF. The gene calls are TRBV9 and TRBJ2-1; 10 nucleotides align to TRBD1. Trimming took 0 bases from V and 7 from J; bases not matched to a gene: 4. Germline V gene sequence: CDR1 SGDLS, CDR2 YYNGEE. CDR3 size: 15 residues.

The V gene is TRBV20-1, the J gene TRBJ2-7; D gene ambiguous. CDR1 DFQATT and CDR2 SNEGSKA come from the germline V gene (reference sequence). The CDR3 spans 14 residues. V lost 3 bases, J lost 0 bases, and 12 bases lay in between. The CDR3 sequence is CSARGRLSSYEQYF. In nucleotides, the CDR3 is TGCAGTGCTAGGGGCAGGCTGAGCTCCTACGAGCAGTACTTC.

On this clonotype: The CDR3 does not end in the conserved phenylalanine or tryptophan, so this is likely a read error. The rearrangement joins TRBV18 to TRBJ2-3, with 14 nucleotides matching TRBD2. Trimming removed 3 bases from V and 3 bases from J; junction bases left unmatched: 2. The CDR3 runs to 16 residues. Germline V lookup: CDR1 KGHSH, CDR2 LQKENI. CDR3 sequence: CASSPTSGGATDTQYL. CDR3 nucleotide sequence: TGTGCCAGCTCACCGACTAGCGGGGGGGCGACAGATACGCAGTATTTG.

J is TRBJ2-3 and V is TRBV6-9; D unclear. V dropped 11 bases and J dropped 0 bases, with 21 bases sitting between them. Germline CDR1 and CDR2: MNHGY and SVAAGI. The CDR3 is made up of 16 amino acids. DNA of the CDR3: TGTGCCGCGCTTACACGGTCTTTAGCTAGCACAGATACGCAGTATTTT. Translating gives CAALTRSLASTDTQYF.

Regarding this clonotype: The CDR3 end shows no conserved phenylalanine or tryptophan, and so a read error is likely. The J gene is TRBJ2-5, the V gene TRBV7-2, with a weak D call TRBD1 (5 bases). The CDR3 is 15 amino acids. Germline loops: CDR1 SGHTA, CDR2 FQGNSA. V lost 1 base to trimming and J lost 5 bases, with 14 bases between them. The CDR3 coding sequence is TGTGCCAGCAGCTTAGTGGGGCAGTTCGGCGAGACCCAGTACCTC. Translated, it gives CASSLVGQFGETQYL.

This clonotype was seen only a few times. The V gene is TRBV12-5, the J gene TRBJ1-2; 7 nucleotides line up with TRBD1. J was trimmed by 2 bases and V by 2 bases; bases with no gene match: 2. This CDR3 is built from 14 residues. Per germline, CDR1 LGHNT and CDR2 FRNRAP. As DNA, the CDR3 is TGTGCTAGTGGTTTGATGACAGGGAACTATGGCTACACCTTC. This codes for CASGLMTGNYGYTF.

J is TRBJ2-5 and V is TRBV20-1, with 9 nucleotides matching TRBD1. Near its end, the DNA agrees better with TRBJ2-7, so the J call may be wrong. Germline CDR1 reads DFQATT; CDR2 reads SNEGSKA (reference sequence). This CDR3 comprises 15 residues. CDR3: CSATNRGQGMDEQYF. The CDR3 nucleotides read TGCAGTGCTACAAACAGGGGACAGGGTATGGACGAGCAGTACTTC.

This clonotype was picked up a small number of times. The chain employs TRBV6-6 and TRBJ1-5; 12 bases align to TRBD1. The CDR3 contains 17 residues. CDR1 and CDR2 (germline): MNHNY, SVGAGI (reference sequence). J lost 2 bases, V lost 6 bases, and 8 bases had no gene match. The CDR3 coding sequence is TGTGCCAGCAGCCACCGGGACAGGGGGCTCGGCAATCAGCCCCAGCATTTT. Translated, it gives CASSHRDRGLGNQPQHF.

This clonotype has more than one count but fewer than ten. The V gene is TRBV4-1, the J gene TRBJ2-1; D remains ambiguous. From germline, CDR1 is MGHRA and CDR2 YSYEKL. Deletions cut 0 bases from V and 6 bases from J, with 9 bases between. The CDR3 length is 14 residues. CDR3 sequence reads: CASSQDPVGNEQFF. In nucleotides, the CDR3 is TGCGCCAGCAGCCAAGATCCTGTCGGCAATGAGCAGTTCTTC.

In this sample, this clonotype turned up many times. The chain links TRBV6-1 to TRBJ1-2; no definite D call. V was clipped by 6 bases and J by 4 bases, with 12 bases between them. CDR1 is MNHNS and CDR2 is SASEGT in the germline V gene. The CDR3 loop spans 13 amino acids. The CDR3 sequence is CASSLGQFYGYTF. The CDR3 DNA reads as TGTGCCAGCAGCCTCGGGCAGTTCTATGGCTACACCTTC.

A few counts support this clonotype. The CDR3 region has the DNA TGCAGCGTAGTTAGGGACGAGACAGATACGCAGTATTTT. Its translation: CSVVRDETDTQYF. This sequence joins TRBV29-1 and TRBJ2-3, with D perhaps being TRBD1 or TRBD2 (5 bases each). The V and J ends lost 6 bases and 3 bases respectively, with 13 bases between them. CDR1 and CDR2 from the germline V gene are SQVTM and ANQGSEA. The CDR3 consists of 13 residues.

This clonotype was found a few times. This chain connects TRBV7-6 to TRBJ2-5, with no clear D. The CDR3 runs to 12 residues. The ends were cut back, 0 bases at V and 5 bases at J, with 4 bases in the middle. Per germline, CDR1 SGHVS and CDR2 FNYEAQ. CDR3 loop: CASSLAVETQYF. The CDR3 DNA reads as TGTGCCAGCAGCTTAGCGGTGGAGACCCAGTACTTC.

This clonotype showed up just a few times. V usage is TRBV5-1 and J usage is TRBJ2-1; 10 bases match TRBD2. With 2 bases clipped from V and 4 bases from J, the junction kept 12 bases outside the gene matches. The germline V gene has CDR1 SGHRS and CDR2 YFSETQ. This CDR3 comprises 18 residues. The CDR3 nucleotides read TGCGCCAGCAGCTTTGCCCCTAGCGGGGGAGACTTATACAATGAGCAGTTCTTC. This codes for CASSFAPSGGDLYNEQFF. Based on the CDR3 plus reference TRBV5-1 and TRBJ2-1, the full variable domain is KAGVTQTPRYLIKTRGQQVTLSCSPISGHRSVSWYQQTPGQGLQFLFEYFSETQRNKGNFPGRFSGRQFSNSRSEMNVSTLELGDSALYLCASSFAPSGGDLYNEQFFGPGTRLTVL.

The chain joins TRBV7-3 to TRBJ2-3; D might be TRBD1 or TRBD2, each matching 5 bases. Germline V gene sequence: CDR1 SGHTA, CDR2 FQGTGA. V shed 3 bases and J shed 6 bases, with 10 bases lying between them. CDR3 size: 13 residues. CDR3 in DNA: TGTGCCAGCAGCTTCGGGGCCAGCGATACGCAGTATTTT. It encodes CASSFGASDTQYF.

The chain joins TRBV20-1 to TRBJ2-1, with D possibly matching TRBD2 (7 bases). The germline gives CDR1 DFQATT, CDR2 SNEGSKA (reference sequence). V gave up 2 bases and J gave up 1 base, with 12 bases separating them. CDR3 size: 15 residues. DNA for the CDR3: TGCAGTGCTAGAAGGGGGGGCCCTTCCTACAATGAGCAGTTCTTC. It specifies CSARRGGPSYNEQFF.

The chain uses TRBV12-3 or TRBV12-4 and TRBJ2-5, with 9 bases identical to TRBD2. This CDR3 spans 14 amino acids. The V gene end was trimmed by 5 bases and the J gene end by 10 bases; junction bases not matched to a gene: 11. CDR3 region: CASSVGLAGTDQYF. In DNA form, the CDR3 reads TGTGCCAGCAGTGTCGGGCTAGCGGGGACCGACCAGTACTTC.

The chain employs TRBV11-2 and TRBJ2-2, with 7 positions matching TRBD2. The germline gives CDR1 SGHAT, CDR2 FQNNGV. Unmatched junction bases numbered 12, after V lost 5 bases and J lost 3 bases. The CDR3 is 17 amino acids. CDR3 DNA sequence: TGTGCCAGCAGCCCTGGGGGGGTGTCGAGGGACACCGGGGAGCTGTTTTTT. Its translation: CASSPGGVSRDTGELFF.

CDR3 nucleotide sequence: TGTGCCAGCAGCGTCGGACTAGCGGACCAGGATACGCAGTATTTT. Its translation is CASSVGLADQDTQYF. The chain links TRBV9 to TRBJ2-3, with TRBD2 identical over 10 bases. Germline lookup yields CDR1 SGDLS and CDR2 YYNGEE. The CDR3 consists of 15 residues. Trimming removed 2 bases from V and 6 bases from J; junction bases left unmatched: 6. The complete variable domain, with remaining parts taken from reference TRBV9 and TRBJ2-3, reads DSGVTQTPKHLITATGQRVTLRCSPRSGDLSVYWYQQSLDQGLQFLIQYYNGEERAKGNILERFSAQQFPDLHSELNLSSLELGDSALYFCASSVGLADQDTQYFGPGTRLTVL.